Described below is a single T cell receptor (beta chain) sequence and its context. Its matching antigen is unknown. This record belongs to a study of CD8+ T cells in alopecia areata. For the study at large: Patients in the study were on tofacitinib for 6 to 18 months, then off it for 6 months. Study results and limitations: Among patients, TCR sharing was less clear than in mice, a difference possibly due in part to HLA diversity in the patient population.

Sample treatment: oral pan-JAK inhibitor, 5-10 mg twice daily. There are 11 residues in the CDR3. V was shortened by 4 bases and J by 2 bases, with 1 base between the two germline ends. Per germline, CDR1 SGHTA and CDR2 FQGNSA. Sequencing used cDNA as its template, made by extracting RNA and reverse transcribing it. Clones were sequenced by immunoSEQ multiplex PCR, and TCRdb holds only the in-frame ones, with some missing. The sample consists of 150,000 to 200,000 clones, about 54% of them appearing once. The TCR originated in a human donor with alopecia areata. The rearrangement joins TRBV7-2 to TRBJ2-3; the D is unclear. The specimen comprised CD4+ T cells sorted from blood, sampled at roughly week 58, from a patient treated with tofacitinib. The CDR3, as DNA: TGTGCCAGCAGCTCCACAGATACGCAGTATTTT. This translates into CASSSTDTQYF.